Listed below are T cell receptor beta chains from one sample, sequenced in a study of cytomegalovirus exposure and HLA in healthy donors. The assay was immunoSEQ multiplex PCR, and TCRdb's table has in-frame clones only and misses some. This sample yields 100,000 to 150,000 clones, of which around four fifths are seen a single time; roughly 20% belongs to the top ten. Sequencing was carried out using PBMCs. The receptors were sampled from a man between 18 and 29 years old in good health and CMV-seropositive. CDR3s include the opening cysteine and the closing phenylalanine or tryptophan. A D gene is named only where the DNA matches it firmly. Not all rows give a size; the values are once, few, many and, for expanded clones, a class.

v_call	j_call	d_call	clone_size	cdr3_nt	cdr3_aa
TRBV27	TRBJ1-2	-	-	TGTGCCCTGTGGGGAGGCTATGGCTACACCTTC	CALWGGYGYTF
TRBV4-1	TRBJ2-7	TRBD2	-	TGCGCCAGCAGCCAAGATTGGACCCCTCTAGCGGGACCCTACGAGCAGTACTTC	CASSQDWTPLAGPYEQYF
TRBV27	TRBJ1-3	-	-	TGTGCCAGCAGTACCGGAGCGGGGGCAAACTCTGGAAACACCATATATTTT	CASSTGAGANSGNTIYF
TRBV7-8	TRBJ2-1	TRBD2	-	TGTGCCAGCAGCCTCGAACTAGCGGGCAATGAGCAGTTCTTC	CASSLELAGNEQFF
TRBV29-1	TRBJ1-1	TRBD1	-	TGCAGCGTTCTGCGACAGGGTTATACTGAAGCTTTCTTT	CSVLRQGYTEAFF
TRBV19	TRBJ2-2	TRBD2	-	TGTGCCAGTACCCCAAGCGGGACCGTAGACACCGGGGAGCTGTTTTTT	CASTPSGTVDTGELFF
TRBV7-9	TRBJ2-7	TRBD1	-	TGTGCCAGCAGCTTAGACAGGGGGCTAGGCTACGAGCAGTACTTC	CASSLDRGLGYEQYF
TRBV7-6	TRBJ1-3	-	once	TGTGCCAGCAGCTTACAGTCCTCTGGAAACACCATATATTTT	CASSLQSSGNTIYF
TRBV7-6	TRBJ1-1	-	-	TGTGCCAGCAGCTTAGGGACAGCCGGTGAAGCTTTCTTT	CASSLGTAGEAFF
TRBV28	TRBJ1-4	-	-	TGTGCCAGCAGTCCCTGGGACATCGAAAAACTGTTTTTT	CASSPWDIEKLFF
TRBV4-1	TRBJ1-4	TRBD1	-	TGCGCCAGCAGGCAATTCCCAGGACAGGGCCCTAATGAAAAACTGTTTTTT	CASRQFPGQGPNEKLFF
TRBV6-5	TRBJ2-5	TRBD2	-	TGTGCCAGCAGACCGGGACTAGCGGGACAAGAGACCCAGTACTTC	CASRPGLAGQETQYF
TRBV5-1	TRBJ2-1	TRBD2	-	TGCGCCAGCAGCTTGGCGGGGGGAGGCAATGAGCAGTTCTTC	CASSLAGGGNEQFF
TRBV18	TRBJ1-2	TRBD1	-	TGTGCCAGCTCCCTGGGGACAGGGGCCGGCTACACCTTC	CASSLGTGAGYTF
TRBV2	TRBJ2-1	TRBD1	-	TGTGCCAGCAGTAAAAAGGGGACAGGGGGGTTCTATGAGCAGTTCTTC	CASSKKGTGGFYEQFF
TRBV11-2	TRBJ1-2	TRBD1	-	TGTGCCAGCACCCTATCTTTGTCAGGACAGGAGAAATACTATGGCTACACCTTC	CASTLSLSGQEKYYGYTF
TRBV28	TRBJ1-3	TRBD1	-	TGTGCCACCGAGGGACAGCCGAAGGGCACCATATATTTT	CATEGQPKGTIYF
TRBV27	TRBJ2-3	TRBD2	-	TGTGCCAGCAGTTTAGCGGGGGGTATTAGCACAGATACGCAGTATTTT	CASSLAGGISTDTQYF
TRBV9	TRBJ2-1	TRBD2	-	TGTGCCAGCAGCCCTTATCGCGGGGGGGGGAATGAGCAGTTCTTC	CASSPYRGGGNEQFF
TRBV18	TRBJ2-7	-	-	TGTGCCAGCTCATCGAGCTCTTGGGAGCAGTACTTC	CASSSSSWEQYF
TRBV27	TRBJ2-7	TRBD2	-	TGTGCCAGCAGTTTTGGGGGGGGTCTACTAGAGCAGTACTTC	CASSFGGGLLEQYF
TRBV6-5	TRBJ2-3	TRBD2	-	TGTGCCAGCAGTCCCCTCACTAGCGGGGGGAGCTCGCAGTATTTT	CASSPLTSGGSSQYF
TRBV5-1	TRBJ1-3	TRBD1	-	TGCGCCAGCAGCTTGGGGGGACAGGCTGGAAACACCATATATTTT	CASSLGGQAGNTIYF
TRBV11-3	TRBJ2-1	TRBD2	once	TGTGCCAGCAGCTTAGACGGCGGGGGGCCTGCCAATGAGCAGTTCTTC	CASSLDGGGPANEQFF
TRBV6-6	TRBJ2-5	-	-	TGTGCCAGCACCGACCTTCGGAGATCAGAGACCCAGTACTTC	CASTDLRRSETQYF
TRBV6-5	TRBJ2-7	TRBD2	-	TGTGCCAGCAGTTATAAGACTAGCGGGCCCTACGAGCAGTACTTC	CASSYKTSGPYEQYF
TRBV7-9	TRBJ1-1	-	-	TGTGCCAGCAGCGGGCCAGGGGCCACTGAAGCTTTCTTT	CASSGPGATEAFF
TRBV5-4	TRBJ1-2	-	-	TGTGCCAGCAGCTTGGTTGGAGGGCCAGCTAACTATGGCTACACCTTC	CASSLVGGPANYGYTF
TRBV6-1	TRBJ2-7	-	few	TGTGCCAGCGTAAGCGTCTTTGGGAGCTCCTACGAGCAGTACTTC	CASVSVFGSSYEQYF
TRBV4-2	TRBJ2-4	TRBD2	-	TGTGCCAGCAGCCCCCGGGTAGCGGGGGGGGATACCAAAAACATTCAGTACTTC	CASSPRVAGGDTKNIQYF
TRBV15	TRBJ2-7	-	few	TGTGCCACCAGCAGCGCCGCCAGCTCCTACGAGCAGTACTTC	CATSSAASSYEQYF
TRBV19	TRBJ2-7	TRBD1	-	TGTGCCAGTCGCCCGGGACAGACGACCTACGAGCAGTACTTC	CASRPGQTTYEQYF